This T cell receptor beta chain was retrieved from a study of blood T cell repertoires in COVID-19. V gave up 8 bases and J gave up 0 bases, with 13 bases separating them. The CDR3 runs to 14 residues. Germline CDR1 and CDR2: SGHRS and YFSETQ. Sequencing used immunoSEQ multiplex PCR; TCRdb keeps in-frame clones, though not all of them. The sample holds roughly 79,000 clones, about 87% seen once. The chain employs TRBV5-1 and TRBJ2-3; D remains ambiguous. This TCR was recovered from a man between 50 and 59 years old with active COVID-19. The sample taken for sequencing was peripheral blood. The CDR3 DNA reads as TGCGCCAGTTCGACTCTTTTTAGCACAGATACGCAGTATTTT. Encoded protein: CASSTLFSTDTQYF.